The 26 T cell receptor beta chains presented below share a single source sample, sequenced in a study of CD8 T cells in ankylosing spondylitis. TCRdb used MiXCR to reprocess the 5' RACE reads, holding one entry per CDR3 protein. The sample has roughly 97,000 distinct CDR3 sequences; roughly 8.3% are singletons. Input material: blood, either unsorted or a sorted T cell fraction (not recorded which). Receptors originate from a male donor with ankylosing spondylitis or in good health (not recorded which).

This clonotype was counted between two and nine times. The rearrangement uses TRBV29-1 and TRBJ2-1; D may match TRBD1 or TRBD2 (5 bases each). Germline CDR1 and CDR2: SQVTM and ANQGSEA. The CDR3 is 16 residues long. The V end was cut by 4 bases, the J end by 0 bases, with 16 bases between. CDR3 loop: CSVVAQEASSYNEQFF. The CDR3 DNA reads as TGCAGCGTTGTGGCACAGGAGGCCAGCTCCTACAATGAGCAGTTCTTC.

The chain has TRBV18 and TRBJ1-1, with 7 nucleotides matching TRBD1. Germline V gene lookup returns CDR1 KGHSH and CDR2 LQKENI. V was clipped by 6 bases and J by 2 bases; unmatched bases: 6. The CDR3 runs to 14 residues. The CDR3 loop reads CASSSGQINTEAFF. In nucleotides, the CDR3 is TGTGCCAGCTCTTCGGGACAGATTAACACTGAAGCTTTCTTT.

This clonotype was observed many times. The rearrangement uses TRBV7-2 and TRBJ1-2; maybe TRBD1 (6 bases). The CDR3 runs to 13 residues. Trimming pared 4 bases from V and 6 bases from J, leaving 12 bases between. Germline-derived CDR1 and CDR2 are SGHTA and FQGNSA. CDR3 nucleotides: TGTGCCAGCAGCTCCACAGGGTCGGATGGCTACACCTTC. Translation gives CASSSTGSDGYTF.

This clonotype was seen at least ten times. The V gene is TRBV5-1, the J gene TRBJ2-4; 9 nucleotides align to TRBD1. CDR3 length: 16 amino acids. Germline lookup yields CDR1 SGHRS and CDR2 YFSETQ. After removal of 0 bases from V and 3 bases from J, the junction contained 4 bases not matched to a gene. Here the CDR3 DNA reads TGCGCCAGCAGCTTGGGGGACAGGGAGGTCAAAAACATTCAGTACTTC. Its protein is CASSLGDREVKNIQYF. Filled out from reference TRBV5-1 and TRBJ2-4, the complete variable domain reads KAGVTQTPRYLIKTRGQQVTLSCSPISGHRSVSWYQQTPGQGLQFLFEYFSETQRNKGNFPGRFSGRQFSNSRSEMNVSTLELGDSALYLCASSLGDREVKNIQYFGAGTRLSVL.

This clonotype was seen many times. This chain connects TRBV5-1 to TRBJ2-7; perhaps TRBD1 as D (5 bases). V was cut by 0 bases and J by 2 bases, with 12 bases left in between. CDR3 length: 15 amino acids. The germline V gene encodes CDR1 SGHRS and CDR2 YFSETQ. The CDR3 protein is CASSLEAGPTYEQYF. The CDR3 region has the DNA TGCGCCAGCAGCTTGGAAGCAGGGCCCACCTACGAGCAGTACTTC.

This clonotype has at least ten counts. The chain couples TRBV5-1 to TRBJ2-5; 7 bases align to TRBD1. This CDR3 is 15 amino acids long. Germline CDR1 is SGHRS and CDR2 is YFSETQ. V shed 4 bases and J 5 bases; nucleotides not matched to a gene: 11. CDR3 in amino acids: CASSGQTGSFETQYF. The DNA of the CDR3 is TGCGCCAGCAGCGGCCAGACAGGGTCGTTCGAGACCCAGTACTTC.

This clonotype was seen only a few times. This chain joins TRBV7-3 and TRBJ2-2; 9 bases agree with TRBD1. V lost 5 bases and J lost 4; bases outside the gene matches: 11. Germline CDR1 is SGHTA and CDR2 is FQGTGA. This CDR3 spans 17 amino acids. CDR3 loop: CASSRRGGQGGTGELFF. The CDR3, as DNA: TGTGCCAGCAGCCGTAGAGGGGGACAGGGCGGCACCGGGGAGCTGTTTTTT.

The CDR3 DNA reads as TGTGCCAGCAGCTTGGGACAGAAAGAGACCCAGTACTTC. This gives the protein CASSLGQKETQYF. This chain joins TRBV5-4 and TRBJ2-5; D is perhaps TRBD1 (5 bases). In germline, CDR1 is SGHNT, CDR2 YYREEE (reference sequence). V lost 0 bases and J 3 bases, leaving 6 bases between the germline ends. This CDR3 spans 13 amino acids.

The table lists this clonotype with many counts. The chain uses TRBV29-1 and TRBJ2-7, with TRBD2 identical over 7 bases. Trimming cost V 6 bases and J 3 bases; bases outside gene matches: 5. CDR1 is SQVTM, CDR2 ANQGSEA, per germline. The CDR3 has 12 residues. CDR3 DNA sequence: TGCAGCGTGGGGGGGGGAGACTACGAGCAGTACTTC. Translating it yields CSVGGGDYEQYF.

This clonotype appeared many times. The rearrangement links TRBV5-1 to TRBJ2-1; TRBD1 agrees at 10 bases. V gave up 7 bases and J gave up 7 bases; unmatched junction bases: 11. The CDR3 has 15 amino acids. Germline V gene lookup returns CDR1 SGHRS and CDR2 YFSETQ. For the CDR3, the DNA is TGCGCCAGCGGTAGAACCGGGACAGGGGTAAATGAGCAGTTCTTC. Translating gives CASGRTGTGVNEQFF.

The chain recombines TRBV27 with TRBJ2-5, with a possible D match to TRBD2 (6 bases). Trimming shortened V by 4 bases and J by 10 bases, and 16 bases separated the two germline ends. Germline loops: CDR1 MNHEY, CDR2 SMNVEV (reference sequence). CDR3 size: 13 residues. CDR3 amino acids: CASSSSADGFQYF. In DNA form, the CDR3 reads TGTGCCAGCAGTTCTAGCGCTGATGGTTTCCAGTACTTC.

This clonotype was detected many times. The CDR3 region is CASSLEGDTGELFF. The CDR3 region has the DNA TGTGCCAGCAGCTTGGAAGGCGACACCGGGGAGCTGTTTTTT. The chain links TRBV7-2 to TRBJ2-2; no reliable D call. The CDR3 loop spans 14 amino acids. Germline lookup yields CDR1 SGHTA and CDR2 FQGNSA. V lost 3 bases and J lost 3, with 8 bases in between.

This clonotype was counted ten times or more. This sequence joins TRBV7-2 and TRBJ2-5, with D tentatively TRBD1 or TRBD2 (6 bases each). This CDR3 contains 14 residues. CDR1 is SGHTA and CDR2 is FQGNSA in the germline V gene. V lost 0 bases and J 5 bases, leaving 10 bases between the germline ends. The CDR3 region is CASSLAGGGETQYF. DNA of the CDR3: TGTGCCAGCAGCTTAGCAGGAGGGGGGGAGACCCAGTACTTC. The full variable domain, its missing parts supplied by reference TRBV7-2 and TRBJ2-5, is GAGVSQSPSNKVTEKGKDVELRCDPISGHTALYWYRQSLGQGLEFLIYFQGNSAPDKSGLPSDRFSAERTGGSVSTLTIQRTQQEDSAVYLCASSLAGGGETQYFGPGTRLLVL.

This clonotype was detected ten times or more. V and J are TRBV4-2 and TRBJ2-3, with TRBD2 as a possible D gene (6 bases). Trimming left V 1 base short and J 2 bases short, with 13 bases between. Germline lookup yields CDR1 LGHNA and CDR2 YNFKEQ. The CDR3 totals 16 residues. CDR3 DNA sequence: TGTGCCAGCAGCCAAGTCCCCAGCGGGTACACAGATACGCAGTATTTT. This codes for CASSQVPSGYTDTQYF.

Ten or more counts support this clonotype. This CDR3 reads CASSWDRVGDTQYF. The CDR3 DNA reads TGTGCCAGCAGTTGGGACAGGGTTGGGGATACGCAGTATTTT. This chain connects TRBV25-1 to TRBJ2-3; 9 bases agree with TRBD1. This CDR3 is 14 amino acids long. V gave up 5 bases and J gave up 6 bases; unmatched junction bases: 6. Germline assignment: CDR1 MGHDK and CDR2 SYGVNS.

This clonotype has ten or more counts. The chain has TRBV19 and TRBJ2-1; the match to TRBD2 covers 9 bases. Per germline, CDR1 LNHDA and CDR2 SQIVND (reference sequence). V lost 8 bases and J lost 5; bases outside the gene matches: 10. The CDR3 runs to 15 residues. The CDR3 loop reads CASHTGTSRDNEQFF. CDR3 in DNA: TGTGCCAGTCACACCGGGACTAGCCGCGACAATGAGCAGTTCTTC. The whole variable domain, remainder taken from reference TRBV19 and TRBJ2-1, is DGGITQSPKYLFRKEGQNVTLSCEQNLNHDAMYWYRQDPGQGLRLIYYSQIVNDFQKGDIAEGYSVSREKKESFPLTVTSAQKNPTAFYLCASHTGTSRDNEQFFGPGTRLTVL.

This clonotype has ten or more counts. J is TRBJ2-4 and V is TRBV5-5; 7 positions agree with TRBD1. The CDR3 is 15 amino acids. Trimming removed 0 bases from V and 8 bases from J; junction bases left unmatched: 8. In germline, CDR1 is SGHKS, CDR2 YYEKEE (reference sequence). CDR3 in amino acids: CASSLVLQGIYIQYF. CDR3 nucleotides: TGTGCCAGCAGCTTGGTTTTACAGGGGATATACATTCAGTACTTC.

This clonotype showed up many times. This chain links TRBV12-5 with TRBJ1-1; weak D call: TRBD1 (6 bases). The V and J ends lost 6 bases and 6 bases respectively, with 11 bases between them. The CDR3 spans 12 residues. The V gene's germline CDR1 is LGHNT and CDR2 FRNRAP. DNA for the CDR3: TGTGCTAGTGGCTGGGGACAACCTGAAGCTTTCTTT. It encodes CASGWGQPEAFF.

This clonotype was seen at least ten times. V usage is TRBV5-1 and J usage is TRBJ2-2; 8 bases map to TRBD1. J was trimmed by 3 bases and V by 3 bases; bases with no gene match: 4. Germline V gene data show CDR1 as SGHRS and CDR2 as YFSETQ. The CDR3 consists of 15 residues. The CDR3: CASSSRGPDTGELFF. CDR3 nucleotides: TGCGCCAGCAGCTCCAGGGGGCCTGACACCGGGGAGCTGTTTTTT.

This clonotype was recorded many times. The rearrangement links TRBV6-5 to TRBJ2-3; D might be TRBD2 (7 bases). The germline V and J ends were trimmed by 4 bases and 0 bases, with 17 bases remaining between them. There are 17 residues in the CDR3. CDR1 and CDR2 from the germline V gene are MNHEY and SVGAGI. CDR3 nucleotide sequence: TGTGCCAGCAGTTTATTCGGGGGGCCGGCTAGCACAGATACGCAGTATTTT. Translated, it gives CASSLFGGPASTDTQYF.

This clonotype was detected only a few times. The chain joins TRBV11-3 to TRBJ2-1, with a tentative D call TRBD1 (5 bases). The V gene's germline CDR1 is SGHNT and CDR2 YENEEA. Trimming pared 1 base from V and 6 bases from J, leaving 10 bases between. The CDR3 totals 14 residues. The CDR3 spells CASSLGGRTNEQFF. In DNA form, the CDR3 reads TGTGCCAGCAGCTTAGGGGGCAGGACCAATGAGCAGTTCTTC.

This clonotype has ten or more counts. J is TRBJ2-1 and V is TRBV5-1, with a tentative D call TRBD2 (5 bases). V lost 4 bases and J lost 7, with 18 bases in between. The CDR3 spans 15 residues. Germline V gene lookup returns CDR1 SGHRS and CDR2 YFSETQ. DNA of the CDR3: TGCGCCAGCAGCGGACTTTCCGCGACTTTAAATGAGCAGTTCTTC. It codes for CASSGLSATLNEQFF.

This clonotype has at least ten counts. This rearrangement joins TRBV20-1 to TRBJ2-3; 8 nucleotides match TRBD1. The CDR3 extends over 15 amino acids. V was pared by 6 bases and J by 2 bases, with 10 bases of the junction left unmatched. Germline values: CDR1 DFQATT, CDR2 SNEGSKA (reference sequence). The chain's CDR3 is CSAGRQGAITDTQYF. The CDR3 nucleotides are TGCAGTGCAGGCCGTCAGGGGGCGATCACAGATACGCAGTATTTT.

This clonotype has at least ten counts. The chain combines TRBV5-6 with TRBJ1-2; D is unclear. Germline V CDR1 and CDR2: SGHDT, YYEEEE. The CDR3 contains 14 residues. Trimming stripped 4 bases from V and 6 bases from J, with 16 bases between. The CDR3 protein is CASSHPGPQDGYTF. The DNA for the CDR3 is TGTGCCAGCAGCCATCCTGGGCCTCAGGATGGCTACACCTTC.

This clonotype was picked up many times. The CDR3 bases are TGCAGTGCCGACACGGGAGCGGGGGGTCCACATACGCAGTATTTT. This translates into CSADTGAGGPHTQYF. The V and J genes are TRBV20-1 and TRBJ2-3, with 9 bases fitting TRBD2. The V and J ends lost 6 bases and 7 bases, in that order; junction bases with no gene match: 14. Per the germline V gene, CDR1 is DFQATT and CDR2 is SNEGSKA (reference sequence). There are 15 residues in the CDR3.

This clonotype showed up just a few times. The chain couples TRBV2 to TRBJ2-3; TRBD2 might be the D (5 bases). Germline lookup yields CDR1 SNHLY and CDR2 FYNNEI. The ends were cut back, 6 bases at V and 3 bases at J, with 13 bases in the middle. CDR3 length: 14 residues. The CDR3 bases are TGTGCCAGCAGGATTGGACTCAAAACAGATACGCAGTATTTT. Amino acids: CASRIGLKTDTQYF.